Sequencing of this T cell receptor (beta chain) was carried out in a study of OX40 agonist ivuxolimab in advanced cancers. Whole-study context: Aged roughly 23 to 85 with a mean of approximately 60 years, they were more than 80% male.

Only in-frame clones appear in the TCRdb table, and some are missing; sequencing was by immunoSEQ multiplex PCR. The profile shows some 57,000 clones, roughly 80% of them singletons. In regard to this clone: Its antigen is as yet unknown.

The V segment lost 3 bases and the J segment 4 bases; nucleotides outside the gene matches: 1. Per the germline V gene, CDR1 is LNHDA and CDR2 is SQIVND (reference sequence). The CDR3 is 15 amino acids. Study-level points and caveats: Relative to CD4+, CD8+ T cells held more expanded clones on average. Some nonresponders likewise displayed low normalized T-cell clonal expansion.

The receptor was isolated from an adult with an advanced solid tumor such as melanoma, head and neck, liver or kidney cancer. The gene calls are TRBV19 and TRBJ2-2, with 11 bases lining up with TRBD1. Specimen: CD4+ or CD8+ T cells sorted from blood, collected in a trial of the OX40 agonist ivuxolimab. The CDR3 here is CASSIGTGGTGELFF. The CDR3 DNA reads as TGTGCCAGTAGTATCGGGACAGGGGGCACCGGGGAGCTGTTTTTT.